The T cell receptor (beta chain) described here comes from a study of blood T cell repertoires in COVID-19. Study background: PBMCs, B-cell-depleted T cells, or T cells were the source of the cDNA or gDNA that made up the material.

V shed 5 bases and J shed 4 bases, with 11 bases lying between them. The CDR3 totals 13 residues. Original methodology: Amplification from reference gene primers served as the basis for estimated nucleated cell counts. This table comes from immunoSEQ multiplex PCR, and its TCRdb copy is limited to in-frame clones, with some not included. V, J and clone size are those of that table, while D and trimming were read from the DNA. The sample yields hundreds of thousands of clones, 86% seen once. Material: PBMCs or T cells enriched from blood (not recorded which). The source of this sequence is a woman in her 50s who had recovered from COVID-19. The rearrangement links TRBV12-3 or TRBV12-4 to TRBJ1-1, with a tentative D call TRBD1 (5 bases). CDR3 in DNA: TGTGCCAGCAGTCCCAGGGAGGCCACTGAAGCTTTCTTT. Residues: CASSPREATEAFF.